This passage covers 22 T cell receptor beta chains from one sample sequenced in a study of T cells expressing NK-cell markers. TCRdb re-called the 5' RACE reads; one entry per CDR3 protein, DNA not given. Its clone listing holds 350,000 to 400,000 distinct CDR3 sequences. Sequencing was done on a sample of blood T cells: a sorted CD56 or NKG2C T cell subset, CD4+ or CD8+ T cells, or bulk PBMC T cells (not recorded which). The receptor source for this set is a woman aged 50 to 60 in good health.

This CDR3 reads CSARQGGNEQFF. The gene calls are TRBV29-1 and TRBJ2-1; TCRdb's D call, TRBD1, is unchecked because there is no DNA. The germline CDR1 and CDR2 sequences are SQVTM and ANQGSEA. The CDR3 consists of 12 residues.

The chain employs TRBV24-1 and TRBJ2-5. Germline assignment: CDR1 KGHDR and CDR2 SFDVKD. The CDR3 is made up of 15 amino acids. CDR3 sequence reads: CATSDLGGDGETQYF.

This sequence joins TRBV25-1 and TRBJ2-3; TCRdb's assignment of TRBD1 cannot be checked, as there is no DNA. This CDR3 is built from 12 residues. The V gene's germline CDR1 is MGHDK and CDR2 SYGVNS. CDR3 loop: CASSAGVDTQYF.

This chain connects TRBV20-1 to TRBJ2-1; TCRdb lists TRBD2, though no DNA is available to test this call. The germline V gene has CDR1 DFQATT and CDR2 SNEGSKA (reference sequence). The CDR3 is 13 amino acids. CDR3 residues: CSARPILVYEQFF.

The chain links TRBV12-3 or TRBV12-4 to TRBJ2-2. The CDR3 runs to 13 residues. The CDR3 loop reads CASNAVVAGELFF.

The V call is TRBV7-6, the J call TRBJ2-1; TCRdb's assignment of TRBD2 cannot be checked, as there is no DNA. The germline V gene encodes CDR1 SGHVS and CDR2 FNYEAQ. CDR3 length: 18 residues. The CDR3 here is CASSLEAWASGVQETQYF. The variable domain in full, completed from reference TRBV7-6 and TRBJ2-1, reads GAGVSQSPRYKVTKRGQDVALRCDPISGHVSLYWYRQALGQGPEFLTYFNYEAQQDKSGLPNDRFSAERPEGSISTLTIQRTEQRDSAMYRCASSLEAWASGVQETQYFGPGTRLTVL.

The CDR3 loop reads CASSPRGTDEQFF. The V and J genes are TRBV7-7 and TRBJ2-1. Germline lookup yields CDR1 SSHAT and CDR2 FNYEAQ (reference sequence). The CDR3 is made up of 13 amino acids.

This chain joins TRBV4-1 and TRBJ2-2; TCRdb reports TRBD2, a call that lacks DNA to check it against. The CDR3 spans 15 residues. The germline V gene has CDR1 MGHRA and CDR2 YSYEKL. The CDR3: CASSQRLAGPGELFF.

The chain is built from TRBV18 and TRBJ2-7; no DNA is available, so the TRBD2 call from TCRdb remains unchecked. Germline CDR1 reads KGHSH; CDR2 reads LQKENI. The CDR3 covers 14 residues. CDR3 region: CASSPVSSNNEQYF.

The chain uses TRBV5-8 and TRBJ2-7. In germline, CDR1 is SGHTS, CDR2 YDEGEE. CDR3 length: 13 amino acids. The CDR3 sequence: CASSLLPSYEQYF.

The rearrangement uses TRBV12-3 or TRBV12-4 and TRBJ2-2; the D call from TCRdb, TRBD2, cannot be confirmed without DNA. CDR3 length equals 14 residues. This CDR3 reads CASSWASNTGELFF.

The chain carries TRBV29-1 and TRBJ2-5. The CDR3 contains 11 residues. Germline assignment: CDR1 SQVTM and CDR2 ANQGSEA. This CDR3 reads CSVVKAETQYF.

The chain employs TRBV12-3 or TRBV12-4 and TRBJ1-5. CDR3 length equals 15 residues. The CDR3 region is CASSSMRQADQPQHF.

The chain employs TRBV5-1 and TRBJ2-3; the TCRdb D gene call, TRBD2, has no DNA to confirm it. Per the germline V gene, CDR1 is SGHRS and CDR2 is YFSETQ. The CDR3 length is 17 residues. CDR3 loop: CASSLWLGAGERDTQYF.

The rearrangement uses TRBV20-1 and TRBJ1-4; the D call of TRBD1 rests on TCRdb alone, since no DNA is present to check it. The CDR3 is made up of 12 amino acids. Germline V CDR1 and CDR2: DFQATT, SNEGSKA (reference sequence). CDR3 protein: CSYRDSNEKLFF.

This sequence joins TRBV4-1 and TRBJ2-5; TCRdb proposes TRBD1, but this gene call is untestable without DNA. The CDR3 length is 16 residues. CDR1 and CDR2 (germline): MGHRA, YSYEKL. The CDR3 here is CASSQAPAQGRETQYF.

V and J are TRBV30 and TRBJ2-5; checking the TCRdb D call of TRBD2 is not possible without DNA. The germline V gene has CDR1 GTSNPN and CDR2 SVGIG (reference sequence). This CDR3 is built from 15 residues. The CDR3 sequence: CAWRSGRASQETQYF.

V usage is TRBV29-1 and J usage is TRBJ1-4; TCRdb lists TRBD1, though no DNA is available to test this call. This CDR3 contains 16 residues. Germline V lookup: CDR1 SQVTM, CDR2 ANQGSEA. CDR3 protein: CSVEAPTGPGDEKLFF.

The chain carries TRBV7-3 and TRBJ2-6; TCRdb gives TRBD2 as the D gene, but with no DNA this cannot be confirmed. Per the germline V gene, CDR1 is SGHTA and CDR2 is FQGTGA. This CDR3 contains 17 residues. This CDR3 is CASSRTTGGSGANVLTF. The complete variable domain, with remaining parts taken from reference TRBV7-3 and TRBJ2-6, reads GAGVSQTPSNKVTEKGKYVELRCDPISGHTALYWYRQSLGQGPEFLIYFQGTGAADDSGLPNDRFFAVRPEGSVSTLKIQRTERGDSAVYLCASSRTTGGSGANVLTFGAGSRLTVL.

The rearrangement uses TRBV12-3 or TRBV12-4 and TRBJ2-3; TCRdb's assignment of TRBD1 cannot be checked, as there is no DNA. The CDR3 is made up of 13 amino acids. CDR3: CASNGQRKDTQYF.

The CDR3 loop reads CAISEDRGAKNIQYF. The chain uses TRBV10-3 and TRBJ2-4; no DNA is available, so the TRBD1 call from TCRdb remains unchecked. CDR3 length: 15 residues. The germline gives CDR1 ENHRY, CDR2 SYGVKD.

This chain links TRBV18 with TRBJ2-4. The CDR3 runs 13 residues. CDR1 is KGHSH and CDR2 is LQKENI in the germline V gene. The CDR3 here is CASSPRVQDIQYF.